This paragraph covers one T cell receptor beta chain sequence. Its cognate antigen is unknown. This sample was included in a study of cytomegalovirus exposure and HLA in healthy donors. In the study overall: When 350 to 500 donors were genotyped, about 80% of them were found to fall in the Caucasian-associated ancestry cluster.

Study-wide results and limits: The analysis excluded some indistinguishable V segments, including TRBV6-2 and TRBV6-3. Roughly even sequencing depth across donors was the assumption behind the presence/absence analyses.

PCR amplification relied on 60 Vbeta primers (plus 13 Jbeta primers). Some clones are missing from TCRdb's copy, which holds only in-frame ones; the method was immunoSEQ multiplex PCR. The sample carries some 120,000 clones, approximately 80% recorded once. The germline gives CDR1 LNHDA, CDR2 SQIVND (reference sequence). This CDR3 is built from 13 residues. Germline trimming cut 5 bases from V and 6 bases from J; bases unmatched to any gene: 3. The chain carries TRBV19 and TRBJ2-1; 8 bases are shared with TRBD1. Material for sequencing was PBMCs. The source is a woman aged 18-29 years in good health and CMV-seropositive. The DNA of the CDR3 is TGTGCCAGTAGTCTGGGACAGGTCAATGAGCAGTTCTTC. Translation gives CASSLGQVNEQFF.